A single sample gave rise to the 26 T cell receptor beta chains below, sequenced in a study of glioma-infiltrating T cells. TCR alpha and beta CDR3 regions were amplified from RNA using iRepertoire nested multiplex PCR. TCRdb reanalysed the multiplex PCR reads using MiXCR and keeps one entry per CDR3 protein. In the table there are 170,000 or so distinct CDR3 sequences, about 46% of which are singletons. Material: glioma tissue, nonneoplastic brain tissue, or PBMCs (not recorded which). The receptors here all came from a human donor with low-grade glioma or glioblastoma, undergoing nonglioma brain surgery, or in good health (not recorded which).

The chain employs TRBV30 and TRBJ1-1, with 8 nucleotides matching TRBD1. With V trimmed by 2 bases and J by 0 bases, 8 bases remained unmatched. Germline CDR1 GTSNPN, CDR2 SVGIG (reference sequence). The CDR3 has 16 amino acids. The CDR3 protein is CAWSQDRVVLNTEAFF. CDR3 DNA sequence: TGTGCCTGGAGTCAGGACAGGGTAGTTTTGAACACTGAAGCTTTCTTT.

This clonotype was recorded many times. J is TRBJ2-7 and V is TRBV11-2, with 7 bases lining up with TRBD1. CDR3 length: 14 residues. V gave up 3 bases and J gave up 5 bases; unmatched junction bases: 7. CDR1 is SGHAT and CDR2 is FQNNGV in the germline V gene. The CDR3 sequence is CASSLGTVPNEQYF. CDR3 nucleotide sequence: TGTGCCAGCAGCTTGGGGACAGTGCCTAACGAGCAGTACTTC. Drawing the rest from reference TRBV11-2 and TRBJ2-7, the complete variable domain is EAGVAQSPRYKIIEKRQSVAFWCNPISGHATLYWYQQILGQGPKLLIQFQNNGVVDDSQLPKDRFSAERLKGVDSTLKIQPAKLEDSAVYLCASSLGTVPNEQYFGPGTRLTVT.

Note on this clonotype: A junction boundary mismatches the germline segment, possibly from a read error. The rearrangement joins TRBV29-1 to TRBJ2-7; TRBD2 matches 10 bases. CDR3 length: 13 residues. Per germline, CDR1 SQVTM and CDR2 ANQGSEA. The CDR3 DNA follows: TGCAGCTTTGAACCTAGCGGGAGCCACGAGCAGTACTTC. Its protein product is CSFEPSGSHEQYF.

The table lists this clonotype with a count of one. This clone may be a read error of a much larger clone one base away. V gene TRBV5-1 combines with J gene TRBJ2-7; D not resolved. The CDR3 totals 13 residues. Germline CDR1 and CDR2: SGHRS and YFSETQ. The CDR3 DNA sequence: TGCGCCAGCAGCTTTAATGTCAACTACGAGGAGTACTTC. Its translation is CASSFNVNYEEYF.

V usage is TRBV15 and J usage is TRBJ2-5; a possible D gene is TRBD2 (6 bases). V was pared by 6 bases and J by 3 bases, with 17 bases between. Germline V gene data show CDR1 as LNHNV and CDR2 as YYDKDF (reference sequence). This CDR3 spans 15 amino acids. CDR3 DNA: TGTGCCACCAGAAGCGATCGGGGGTCCAAAGAGACCCAGTACTTC. Its protein is CATRSDRGSKETQYF.

On this clonotype: A junction end diverges from the germline sequence, so it may reflect a read error. The V gene is TRBV28, the J gene TRBJ2-3, with 13 positions matching TRBD2. CDR3 length equals 16 residues. The germline V gene has CDR1 MDHEN and CDR2 SYDVKM. The CDR3 is CARRGTSGTYPDTQYF. For the CDR3, the DNA is TGTGCCAGACGAGGGACTAGCGGGACTTACCCAGATACTCAGTATTTT.

The V call is TRBV20-1, the J call TRBJ2-7, with 7 nucleotides matching TRBD1. Germline loops: CDR1 DFQATT, CDR2 SNEGSKA (reference sequence). CDR3 length equals 13 residues. CDR3 residues: CNTHRDRYYEQYF. The DNA of the CDR3 is TGCAATACTCATAGGGACAGATACTACGAGCAGTACTTC.

The genes are TRBV19 and TRBJ2-2, with 8 bases fitting TRBD1. CDR1 is LNHDA, CDR2 SQIVND, per germline (reference sequence). CDR3 length: 16 residues. The V gene end was trimmed by 5 bases and the J gene end by 4 bases; junction bases not matched to a gene: 9. Written as DNA, the CDR3 is TGTGCCAGTAGTCCGACTTGGACAGGGTTCACCGGGGAGCTGTTTTTT. Translating gives CASSPTWTGFTGELFF.

This clonotype was seen just once. A much more abundant neighbour one base away suggests this may be a read error. The V and J genes are TRBV25-1 and TRBJ2-7; the D is unclear. CDR1 and CDR2 (germline): MGHDK, SYGVNS. Trimming cost V 6 bases and J 3 bases, with 6 bases left between them. The CDR3 is made up of 11 amino acids. The CDR3 spells CASSLYYEQYF. The CDR3 region has the DNA TGTGCCAGCAGCCTGTACTACGAGCAGTACTTC.

This clonotype was recorded many times. The J gene is TRBJ2-1, the V gene TRBV20-1; a possible D gene is TRBD2 (6 bases). This CDR3 comprises 14 residues. V was cut by 6 bases and J by 6 bases, with 18 bases left in between. CDR1 and CDR2 from the germline V gene are DFQATT and SNEGSKA (reference sequence). The CDR3 sequence is CSAKGKMGLNEQFF. Written as DNA, the CDR3 is TGCAGTGCCAAAGGGAAGATGGGACTCAATGAGCAGTTCTTC.

The sample holds many counts of this clonotype. J is TRBJ2-7 and V is TRBV4-1; a possible D gene is TRBD1 (5 bases). Trimming shortened V by 5 bases and J by 2 bases, and 13 bases separated the two germline ends. Germline CDR1 is MGHRA and CDR2 is YSYEKL. This CDR3 region has 14 residues. Here the CDR3 reads CASSSIDSPYEQYF. Here the CDR3 DNA reads TGCGCCAGCAGCTCCATCGACAGTCCCTACGAGCAGTACTTC.

This clonotype showed up just once. The CDR3 nucleotides are TGTGCCAGCAGTGAAGATACTAGGGGAGTAGAGCAGTACTTC. As protein: CASSEDTRGVEQYF. This chain connects TRBV6-1 to TRBJ2-7; D possibly uses TRBD1 or TRBD2 (5 bases each). The CDR3 sequence is 14 residues long. V lost 1 base, J lost 7 bases, and 14 bases lay in between. Per germline, CDR1 MNHNS and CDR2 SASEGT.

J is TRBJ2-1 and V is TRBV7-2; 10 bases match TRBD2. Per the germline V gene, CDR1 is SGHTA and CDR2 is FQGNSA. Trimming cost V 2 bases and J 12 bases; bases outside gene matches: 13. The CDR3 is 16 amino acids. The CDR3 sequence is CASSLSNGVAGGRQFF. The CDR3 DNA reads TGTGCCAGCAGCTTATCGAATGGGGTAGCGGGGGGTAGGCAGTTCTTC.

Note on this clonotype: The germline gene is not matched at one end of the junction; a read error may be the cause. This sequence joins TRBV18 and TRBJ2-7, with TRBD2 matching 10 bases. Germline V gene sequence: CDR1 KGHSH, CDR2 LQKENI. CDR3 length: 15 residues. The CDR3 DNA follows: TGTGCCATCTCACCGTTGGGGACTAGCGCCTACGAGCAGTACTTC. As protein: CAISPLGTSAYEQYF.

This clonotype has just a few counts. This chain connects TRBV7-8 to TRBJ1-5; no clear D gene. The CDR3 has 16 residues. Germline CDR1 is SGHVS and CDR2 is FQNEAQ. The V end lost 1 base, the J end lost 7 bases, and 17 bases lay between the germline ends. CDR3: CASSLEVGHPGQPQHF. The CDR3 DNA sequence: TGTGCCAGCAGCTTAGAAGTTGGTCACCCCGGCCAGCCCCAGCATTTT.

This clonotype has at least ten counts. The J gene is TRBJ2-5, the V gene TRBV20-1; D uncertain. Germline-derived CDR1 and CDR2 are DFQATT and SNEGSKA (reference sequence). The CDR3 spans 11 residues. Trimming stripped 5 bases from V and 5 bases from J, with 9 bases between. CDR3 coding DNA: TGCAGTGCTGACCGTGGGGAGACCCAGTACTTC. This gives the protein CSADRGETQYF.

This clonotype was found a few times. The rearrangement uses TRBV12-3 or TRBV12-4 and TRBJ2-7, with TRBD1 matching over 8 bases. Germline trimming cut 5 bases from V and 7 bases from J; bases unmatched to any gene: 10. This CDR3 contains 14 residues. The CDR3 loop reads CASSPRTGPREQYF. The CDR3 DNA reads TGTGCCAGCAGTCCGAGGACAGGGCCTCGGGAGCAGTACTTC.

This clonotype has a handful of counts. The gene calls are TRBV28 and TRBJ2-7; 12 nucleotides line up with TRBD2. Germline-derived CDR1 and CDR2 are MDHEN and SYDVKM. J gave up 2 bases and V 5 bases, and 10 bases lay outside the gene matches. This CDR3 region has 17 residues. The CDR3 DNA sequence: TGTGCCAGCAGTCCCCACACCGGGACTAGCGGGCCCTACGAGCAGTACTTC. This translates into CASSPHTGTSGPYEQYF.

The V call is TRBV5-1, the J call TRBJ1-6; unclear D gene. The V end lost 2 bases, the J end lost 8 bases, and 11 bases lay between the germline ends. This CDR3 comprises 14 residues. Per germline, CDR1 SGHRS and CDR2 YFSETQ. CDR3 nucleotides: TGCGCCAGCAGCTTAACATTGGGCGATTCACCCCTCCACTTT. This gives the protein CASSLTLGDSPLHF.

As for this clonotype: It may be a read error: a sequence one base away is much more abundant. V and J are TRBV27 and TRBJ2-5; weak D call: TRBD1 (6 bases). CDR3 size: 16 residues. The germline CDR1 and CDR2 sequences are MNHEY and SMNVEV (reference sequence). CDR3: CASSLSDGQREETKYF. The CDR3 DNA sequence: TGTGCCAGCAGTTTATCGGACGGACAGAGGGAAGAGACCAAGTACTTC.

As for this clonotype: One end of the junction is discordant with germline, which a read error may explain. This chain connects TRBV29-1 to TRBJ1-3; possibly TRBD1 for D (5 bases). Looked up from germline, CDR1 is SQVTM and CDR2 is ANQGSEA. The CDR3 has 11 amino acids. CDR3 loop: CSVDSGDTIYF. CDR3 in DNA: TGCAGCGTCGACAGTGGAGACACCATATATTTT.

This clonotype has a count of ten or more. This sequence joins TRBV7-8 and TRBJ2-7; maybe TRBD2 (6 bases). Germline V gene data show CDR1 as SGHVS and CDR2 as FQNEAQ. Trimming shortened V by 3 bases and J by 4 bases, and 13 bases separated the two germline ends. The CDR3 is 14 residues long. The CDR3: CASSLEGGKYEQYF. CDR3 sequence (DNA): TGTGCCAGCAGCTTGGAAGGAGGGAAATACGAGCAGTACTTC.

This clonotype was counted at least ten times. The rearrangement links TRBV28 to TRBJ1-4, with 9 bases fitting TRBD1. CDR3 length: 14 amino acids. The V and J ends lost 7 bases and 5 bases, in that order; junction bases with no gene match: 5. The germline gives CDR1 MDHEN, CDR2 SYDVKM. CDR3 region: CASTPGQGNEKLFF. CDR3 nucleotide sequence: TGTGCCAGCACCCCGGGACAGGGCAATGAAAAACTGTTTTTT.

The CDR3 DNA follows: TGTGCCAGCAGATTACCGGGACTAGCGGGAAGGGTAGAGCAGTACTTC. Translating it yields CASRLPGLAGRVEQYF. The J gene is TRBJ2-7, the V gene TRBV28; 13 bases map to TRBD2. Germline CDR1 MDHEN, CDR2 SYDVKM. The CDR3 covers 16 residues. The V and J ends lost 6 bases and 7 bases, in that order; junction bases with no gene match: 12.

The rearrangement links TRBV5-1 to TRBJ1-2, with a possible D match to TRBD1 (6 bases). The CDR3 contains 14 residues. CDR1 is SGHRS and CDR2 is YFSETQ in the germline V gene. V was pared by 4 bases and J by 1 base, with 11 bases between. CDR3 sequence (DNA): TGCGCCAGCAGCAGAGGACAGTATAACTATGGCTACACCTTC. The encoded protein is CASSRGQYNYGYTF. Looking up the rest from reference TRBV5-1 and TRBJ1-2 gives the full variable domain: KAGVTQTPRYLIKTRGQQVTLSCSPISGHRSVSWYQQTPGQGLQFLFEYFSETQRNKGNFPGRFSGRQFSNSRSEMNVSTLELGDSALYLCASSRGQYNYGYTFGSGTRLTVV.

The chain uses TRBV5-1 and TRBJ2-7; 9 positions match TRBD2. V lost 5 bases, J lost 0 bases, and 3 bases stayed unmatched. In germline, CDR1 is SGHRS, CDR2 YFSETQ. The CDR3 spans 14 residues. CDR3 residues: CASRFSGGSYEQYF. The CDR3 coding sequence is TGCGCCAGCAGATTTAGCGGGGGCTCCTACGAGCAGTACTTC.